These 16 T cell receptor beta chains were sequenced from one sample in a study of cytomegalovirus exposure and HLA in healthy donors (dated by TCRdb to between 2016 and 2019). The library came from the immunoSEQ multiplex PCR assay. A mixture of 60 forward primers for TCR Vbeta segments and 13 reverse primers for TCR Jbeta segments was used in the multiplex PCR. TCRdb took this table from immuneACCESS and kept in-frame rearrangements with V and J called. Such tables lack part of the clones; where checked against another copy, unresolved V genes explain under half of the gap, and the rest is unexplained. Within this sample are roughly 150,000 clones, with 65% to 80% of them counted one time only. The ten biggest clones cover 1.5% to 2% of the sample. The sample was PBMCs. Source of these receptors: a woman aged 25-40 years in good health and CMV-seronegative.

The rearrangement joins TRBV7-3 to TRBJ2-2, with D perhaps matching TRBD2 (6 bases). The CDR3 consists of 15 residues. The germline V and J ends were trimmed by 2 bases and 0 bases, with 7 bases remaining between them. Looked up from germline, CDR1 is SGHTA and CDR2 is FQGTGA. Here the CDR3 reads CASSLPGANTGELFF. CDR3 nucleotide sequence: TGTGCCAGCAGCTTACCGGGGGCGAACACCGGGGAGCTGTTTTTT.

This chain joins TRBV5-1 and TRBJ2-1, with TRBD1 as a possible D gene (6 bases). CDR3 length: 14 amino acids. Trimming pared 5 bases from V and 2 bases from J, leaving 11 bases between. The germline V gene has CDR1 SGHRS and CDR2 YFSETQ. This chain's CDR3 is CASSPDRPYNEQFF. DNA of the CDR3: TGCGCCAGCAGTCCCGACAGGCCCTACAATGAGCAGTTCTTC.

This chain joins TRBV7-8 and TRBJ1-2, with a weak D call TRBD1 (6 bases). The germline gives CDR1 SGHVS, CDR2 FQNEAQ. CDR3 length equals 15 residues. Trimming left V 2 bases short and J 0 bases short, with 10 bases between. The CDR3 sequence: CASSLSPGANYGYTF. The CDR3 DNA follows: TGTGCCAGCAGCTTATCTCCAGGGGCTAACTATGGCTACACCTTC.

The chain uses TRBV7-6 and TRBJ1-1, with D maybe TRBD1 (6 bases). Germline CDR1 is SGHVS and CDR2 is FNYEAQ. There are 17 residues in the CDR3. The V gene lost 5 bases and the J gene lost 0 bases, with 19 bases spanning the gap. This chain's CDR3 is CASSRRRTGIMNTEAFF. As DNA, the CDR3 is TGTGCCAGCAGCCGGCGCCGAACAGGGATCATGAACACTGAAGCTTTCTTT.

The CDR3: CASSLSVAQSPGELFF. DNA of the CDR3: TGTGCCAGCAGCCTTAGCGTTGCCCAGAGTCCCGGGGAGCTGTTTTTT. The chain employs TRBV11-3 and TRBJ2-2; maybe TRBD2 (5 bases). Per the germline V gene, CDR1 is SGHNT and CDR2 is YENEEA. CDR3 length equals 16 residues. Trimming removed 5 bases from V and 6 bases from J, with 19 bases in between.

The V gene is TRBV11-1, the J gene TRBJ2-7; D uncertain. Deletions cut 5 bases from V and 2 bases from J, with 10 bases between. Germline loops: CDR1 SGHAT, CDR2 FQDESV (reference sequence). The CDR3 is 13 amino acids. The CDR3 protein is CASSELRAYEQYF. The CDR3 bases are TGTGCCAGCAGCGAGCTTCGGGCCTACGAGCAGTACTTC.

The chain employs TRBV7-2 and TRBJ2-2; weak D call: TRBD2 (7 bases). Germline CDR1 reads SGHTA; CDR2 reads FQGNSA. The CDR3 length is 15 residues. V lost 6 bases and J 3 bases, leaving 14 bases between the germline ends. The CDR3 loop is CASSWGGLDTGELFF. The DNA for the CDR3 is TGTGCCAGCAGTTGGGGGGGGCTGGACACCGGGGAGCTGTTTTTT. Using reference TRBV7-2 and TRBJ2-2 for the parts outside the CDR3, the full variable domain is GAGVSQSPSNKVTEKGKDVELRCDPISGHTALYWYRQSLGQGLEFLIYFQGNSAPDKSGLPSDRFSAERTGGSVSTLTIQRTQQEDSAVYLCASSWGGLDTGELFFGEGSRLTVL.

The V gene is TRBV27, the J gene TRBJ2-1, with a possible D match to TRBD2 (7 bases). The germline gives CDR1 MNHEY, CDR2 SMNVEV (reference sequence). Trimming took off 6 bases at V and 5 bases at J, with 20 bases between the two ends. CDR3 length equals 16 residues. CDR3 amino acids: CASSPLGAGTHNEQFF. CDR3 bases: TGTGCCAGCAGCCCGCTGGGAGCGGGGACACACAATGAGCAGTTCTTC.

This clone was counted only a few times. J is TRBJ1-4 and V is TRBV6-5; tentative D call: TRBD1 (6 bases). The germline V and J ends were trimmed by 0 bases and 8 bases, with 16 bases remaining between them. CDR3 length: 16 residues. CDR1 is MNHEY, CDR2 SVGAGI, per germline. DNA of the CDR3: TGTGCCAGCAGTTACTCGGGGGGGGCGCCGTACGAAAAACTGTTTTTT. Residues: CASSYSGGAPYEKLFF.

Notes on this clone: The junction and the germline gene differ at one end; a read error may be behind it. This chain uses TRBV5-8 with TRBJ2-5; maybe TRBD1 (6 bases). CDR1 is SGHTS, CDR2 YDEGEE, per germline. The length of the CDR3 is 14 residues. CDR3 protein: CASSGGHSKDTQYF. CDR3 bases: TGTGCCAGCAGCGGGGGACACTCTAAAGATACCCAGTACTTC.

The V call is TRBV5-1, the J call TRBJ1-3; unclear D gene. V was pared by 4 bases and J by 4 bases, with 15 bases between. Germline-derived CDR1 and CDR2 are SGHRS and YFSETQ. The CDR3 covers 15 residues. This chain's CDR3 is CASSPTTDGGNTIYF. The DNA of the CDR3 is TGCGCCAGCAGCCCGACGACTGATGGGGGAAACACCATATATTTT.

CDR3 amino acids: CASSPGESTDTQYF. The CDR3 coding sequence is TGTGCCAGCTCACCAGGGGAGAGCACAGATACGCAGTATTTT. The chain employs TRBV18 and TRBJ2-3, with D possibly matching TRBD2 (5 bases). Trimming cost V 2 bases and J 0 bases, with 6 bases left between them. From germline, CDR1 is KGHSH and CDR2 LQKENI. The CDR3 has 14 residues.

The chain recombines TRBV29-1 with TRBJ1-2; the match to TRBD1 covers 9 bases. This CDR3 is 15 amino acids long. Germline V gene lookup returns CDR1 SQVTM and CDR2 ANQGSEA. Germline trimming cut 4 bases from V and 7 bases from J; bases unmatched to any gene: 13. Here the CDR3 reads CSVVFAGQGIPGYTF. The CDR3 nucleotides are TGCAGCGTTGTATTTGCGGGACAGGGAATACCTGGCTACACCTTC. The full variable domain, rest sourced from reference TRBV29-1 and TRBJ1-2, is SAVISQKPSRDICQRGTSLTIQCQVDSQVTMMFWYRQQPGQSLTLIATANQGSEATYESGFVIDKFPISRPNLTFSTLTVSNMSPEDSSIYLCSVVFAGQGIPGYTFGSGTRLTVV.

This clone was observed a few times. CDR3: CASSRDRGETQYF. The DNA of the CDR3 is TGTGCCAGCAGCCGGGACAGGGGAGAGACCCAGTACTTC. This sequence joins TRBV6-6 and TRBJ2-5, with 10 bases fitting TRBD1. Trimming at V came to 6 bases and at J to 4 bases, leaving 2 bases not matched to a gene. Germline V lookup: CDR1 MNHNY, CDR2 SVGAGI (reference sequence). The CDR3 loop spans 13 amino acids.

The sample holds a few counts of this clone. The J gene is TRBJ1-2, the V gene TRBV9, with D hard to call. The CDR3 has 15 amino acids. Trimming removed 3 bases at V and 5 bases at J, with 17 bases between. CDR1 and CDR2 from the germline V gene are SGDLS and YYNGEE. CDR3 protein: CASSAGGEGGYGYTF. The CDR3 DNA sequence: TGTGCCAGCAGCGCCGGCGGGGAGGGCGGGTATGGCTACACCTTC.

In its sample, this clone was seen a few times. At one boundary the junction diverges from the germline segment, which might be a read error. This chain connects TRBV7-7 to TRBJ2-1, with D tentatively TRBD2 (5 bases). The CDR3 has 12 residues. CDR1 is SSHAT and CDR2 is FNYEAQ in the germline V gene (reference sequence). The CDR3 nucleotides are TGTGCTAGCAGCTTATGGCGGCGAGGGCGGTTCTTC. It is translated as CASSLWRRGRFF.